The clone carrying this T cell receptor beta chain appeared many times. Its antigen is currently unknown. V shed 3 bases and J shed 7 bases, with 11 bases lying between them. The CDR3 totals 14 residues. Per germline, CDR1 SGDLS and CDR2 YYNGEE. The record originates from a study of CD8 T cells in ankylosing spondylitis. Findings and caveats of the study: The study looked at matched synovial fluid samples from ankylosing spondylitis patients. Disease-linked clones were reported to be significantly enriched there. Ankylosing spondylitis blood appeared to carry a characteristic TCR beta motif of roughly 8 highly homologous variants.

Molecular-barcoded quantitative 5'-RACE produced these TCR beta libraries. TCRdb re-derived calls from the 5' RACE reads in MiXCR, one entry per CDR3 protein. The repertoire holds tens of thousands of distinct CDR3 sequences, with under 5% as singletons. The chain links TRBV9 to TRBJ1-6; D is possibly TRBD1 (5 bases). The clonotype originates from a female donor with ankylosing spondylitis or in good health (not recorded which). Material for sequencing was blood, either unsorted or a sorted T cell fraction (not recorded which). As DNA, the CDR3 is TGTGCCAGCAGCGCTACGGACAACAATTCACCCCTCCACTTT. This sequence encodes CASSATDNNSPLHF.